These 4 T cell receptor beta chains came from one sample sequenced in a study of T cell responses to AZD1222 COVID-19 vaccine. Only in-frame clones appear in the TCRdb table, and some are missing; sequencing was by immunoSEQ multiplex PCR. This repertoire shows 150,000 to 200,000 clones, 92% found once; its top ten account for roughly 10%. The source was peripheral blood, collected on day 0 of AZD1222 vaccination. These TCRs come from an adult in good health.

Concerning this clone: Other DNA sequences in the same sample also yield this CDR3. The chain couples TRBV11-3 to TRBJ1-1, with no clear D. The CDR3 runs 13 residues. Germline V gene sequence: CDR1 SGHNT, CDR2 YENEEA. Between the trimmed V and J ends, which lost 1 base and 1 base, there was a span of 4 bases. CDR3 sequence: CASSLAENTEAFF. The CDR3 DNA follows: TGTGCCAGCAGCTTAGCTGAGAACACTGAAGCTTTCTTT.

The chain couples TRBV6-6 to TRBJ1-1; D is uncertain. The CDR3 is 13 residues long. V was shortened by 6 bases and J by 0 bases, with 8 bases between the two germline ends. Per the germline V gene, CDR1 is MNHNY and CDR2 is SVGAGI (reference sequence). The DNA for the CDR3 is TGTGCCAGCAGACCACTCATGAACACTGAAGCTTTCTTT. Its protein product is CASRPLMNTEAFF.

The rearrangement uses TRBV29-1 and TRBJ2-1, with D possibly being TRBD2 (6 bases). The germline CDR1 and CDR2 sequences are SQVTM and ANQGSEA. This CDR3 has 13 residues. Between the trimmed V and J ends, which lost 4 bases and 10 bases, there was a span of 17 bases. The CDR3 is CSVGGLGNREQFF. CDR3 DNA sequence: TGCAGCGTTGGGGGACTCGGCAATCGGGAGCAGTTCTTC.

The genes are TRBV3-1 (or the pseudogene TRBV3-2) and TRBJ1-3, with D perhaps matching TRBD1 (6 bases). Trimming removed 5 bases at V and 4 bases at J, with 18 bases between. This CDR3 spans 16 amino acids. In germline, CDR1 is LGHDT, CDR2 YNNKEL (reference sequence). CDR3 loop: CASSRGRGGNGNTIYF. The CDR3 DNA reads TGTGCCAGCAGCAGGGGTAGGGGGGGCAACGGAAACACCATATATTTT.